The clone carrying this TCR beta chain was observed a handful of times. What it binds is not known. This entry comes from a study of T cells after yellow fever vaccination. Study results and limitations: Contamination by abundant bulk-population clonotypes could be present in FACS-sorted repertoires.

5'RACE template switching produced TCR cDNA carrying a universal primer site and UMIs. A single record per CDR3 protein comes from TCRdb applying MiXCR to the 5' RACE reads. Of just under 600,000 distinct CDR3 sequences listed, roughly 14% are singletons. The material was PBMCs, obtained on the day of the yellow fever booster vaccination. This clonotype originated in a young man who received the YFV17D yellow fever vaccine.

CDR3 sequence reads: CASSLQPADTQYF. CDR3 sequence (DNA): TGTGCCAGCAGCTTACAACCGGCGGATACGCAGTATTTT. The chain couples TRBV7-8 to TRBJ2-3; D gene ambiguous. Germline V gene lookup returns CDR1 SGHVS and CDR2 FQNEAQ. The CDR3 covers 13 residues. Between the trimmed V and J ends, which lost 2 bases and 6 bases, there was a span of 9 bases.